This TCR beta chain originates from a study of blood T cell repertoires in COVID-19. Looking at the study overall: T cells, B-cell-depleted T cells, or PBMCs supplied cDNA or gDNA.

In the authors' workflow: Using reference gene primer amplification, nucleated cell counts were estimated. The method was immunoSEQ multiplex PCR; TCRdb's version includes in-frame clones alone and lacks a portion of them. The V and J calls and the clone size are those of that table, but D and trimming were determined from the DNA. This sample has 90,000 to 120,000 clones, with approximately 90% found just once. The CDR3 covers 14 residues. Losses at the gene ends were 4 bases for V and 2 bases for J; bases not matched to a gene: 4. The V gene's germline CDR1 is SGHRS and CDR2 YFSETQ. What was sequenced was peripheral blood. The TCR was taken from a woman older than 75 with acute or convalescent COVID-19. The chain is built from TRBV5-1 and TRBJ2-3, with 7 bases aligning to TRBD1. For the CDR3, the DNA is TGCGCCAGCAGCCCGGGACAGCCCACAGATACGCAGTATTTT. As protein: CASSPGQPTDTQYF.